This entry is about one T cell receptor (beta chain). Sequenced by immunoSEQ multiplex PCR; TCRdb stores in-frame clones only, minus some. This table holds 450,000 to 650,000 clones, approximately 80% found once. The CDR3 consists of 18 residues. With V trimmed by 6 bases and J by 8 bases, 20 bases remained unmatched. Germline V gene lookup returns CDR1 LNHDA and CDR2 SQIVND (reference sequence). The data stem from a study of shared T cell receptors in the human thymus. These data were also reused for a study on human thymus T cells. Per that study: Donor material was obtained from healthy Finnish infants undergoing corrective surgery for congenital heart defects. Obtained as resections during corrective heart surgery, the thymus tissue was then studied. Usage of V and J genes appeared biased in thymic and blood repertoires. Related work showed strongly overlapping thymic repertoires across unrelated individuals.

Sequenced sample: thymocytes. The chain carries TRBV19 and TRBJ1-3, with 9 nucleotides matching TRBD1. The receptor was derived from a boy younger than two with a congenital heart defect. CDR3 sequence reads: CASRPPAPWGQGVHTIYF. The CDR3 DNA is TGTGCCAGTAGGCCCCCTGCCCCCTGGGGACAGGGTGTGCACACCATATATTTT.